This T cell receptor beta chain was profiled in a study of blood T cell repertoires in COVID-19. The wider study: Samples representing acute and convalescent COVID-19 were sourced from the United States, Italy and Spain.

Original processing notes: Scientists estimated how many nucleated cells there were by amplifying reference gene primers. Here immunoSEQ multiplex PCR was the method, and the copy in TCRdb shows in-frame clones only, minus some. Clone size and the V and J calls come from that table; the DNA yielded D and trimming. The sample consists of about 140,000 clones, 75% to 80% of them appearing once. The TCR comes from a woman between 50 and 59 years old who had recovered from COVID-19. The sample comprised PBMCs or T cells enriched from blood (not recorded which).

The chain's CDR3 is CAISGELTNSYNEQFF. CDR3 DNA: TGTGCCATCAGTGGAGAACTTACTAACTCCTACAATGAGCAGTTCTTC. The chain couples TRBV10-3 to TRBJ2-1; D is unresolved. This CDR3 has 16 residues. Germline assignment: CDR1 ENHRY and CDR2 SYGVKD. Trimming pared 4 bases from V and 0 bases from J, leaving 13 bases between.